What follows are 5 T cell receptor beta chains derived from one specimen sequenced in a study of cytomegalovirus exposure and HLA in healthy donors. Assay used: immunoSEQ multiplex PCR; TCRdb lists only in-frame clones, some missing. The profile shows 150,000 to 180,000 clones, just over 85% of them singletons. The specimen was PBMCs. The source is a human donor in good health.

DNA for the CDR3: TGTGCCAGCAGTGTGCGTCTGCGGCTAGCAGGCGAGCAGTACTTC. Encoded protein: CASSVRLRLAGEQYF. The gene calls are TRBV2 and TRBJ2-7, with D possibly being TRBD2 (5 bases). V shed 4 bases and J shed 6 bases, with 19 bases lying between them. Germline CDR1 SNHLY, CDR2 FYNNEI. This CDR3 is built from 15 residues.

The chain combines TRBV30 with TRBJ2-1; the D gene is possibly TRBD2 (6 bases). The length of the CDR3 is 14 residues. Looked up from germline, CDR1 is GTSNPN and CDR2 is SVGIG (reference sequence). V lost 5 bases, J lost 4 bases, and 15 bases lay in between. CDR3 nucleotide sequence: TGTGCCTGGGGCCGGGACTCAAGGTACAATGAGCAGTTCTTC. Encoded protein: CAWGRDSRYNEQFF.

This clone has just one count. The rearrangement links TRBV11-2 to TRBJ2-7; 9 bases align to TRBD1. The germline V gene has CDR1 SGHAT and CDR2 FQNNGV. The CDR3 length is 14 residues. The V and J ends lost 5 bases and 7 bases, in that order; junction bases with no gene match: 9. The CDR3 loop is CASSPTGTGSEQYF. In DNA, the CDR3 is TGTGCCAGCAGCCCTACCGGGACAGGGTCGGAGCAGTACTTC.

The rearrangement joins TRBV28 to TRBJ1-2; D is unresolved. The CDR3 is 13 residues long. Trimming took 5 bases from V and 1 from J, leaving 8 bases between them. Looked up from germline, CDR1 is MDHEN and CDR2 is SYDVKM. The CDR3 spells CASSASGNYGYTF. The CDR3 nucleotides are TGTGCCAGCAGTGCATCGGGTAACTATGGCTACACCTTC.

This clone was counted a few times. V and J are TRBV7-8 and TRBJ2-2; 10 bases align to TRBD1. CDR1 is SGHVS and CDR2 is FQNEAQ in the germline V gene. The CDR3 length is 15 residues. The V and J ends lost 2 bases and 8 bases, in that order; junction bases with no gene match: 5. The CDR3 nucleotides read TGTGCCAGCAGCTTAAGGGACAGGGGAGGTGGGGAGCTGTTTTTT. It specifies CASSLRDRGGGELFF.